This TCR beta chain is drawn from a study of control samples from healthy donors and cancer patients. Clones were read by immunoSEQ multiplex PCR, and TCRdb kept only the in-frame ones, dropping some. The sample gives 150,000 or so clones, roughly 92% of which show up once; 4.5% to 7% is in the top ten. CDR1 LGHNT and CDR2 FRNRAP come from the germline V gene. V trimming: 1 base; J trimming: 4 bases; junction bases outside the gene matches: 5. CDR3 length: 15 residues. The sequence derives from a man younger than 30 in good health. Sequencing was carried out using blood. The rearrangement uses TRBV12-5 and TRBJ1-2; 8 bases are a match to TRBD1. The CDR3, as DNA: TGTGCTAGTGGTTTGGCAGGGGGCGGACTCTATGGCTACACCTTC. Amino acids: CASGLAGGGLYGYTF.